These 7 T cell receptor beta chains originate from one sample sequenced in a study of shared clonotypes between healthy human individuals. Repertoires were generated with immunoSEQ multiplex PCR, while TCRdb's copy carries only in-frame clones and drops some. The data show about 1,500,000 clones, 96% seen once. The sample consisted of naive CD4+ T cells sorted from blood. As for subset: CD45RA+ positively selected. These receptors were obtained from a young man in good health.

This chain connects TRBV11-2 to TRBJ2-3, with 9 positions matching TRBD2. Germline V gene data show CDR1 as SGHAT and CDR2 as FQNNGV. J lost 9 bases, V lost 5 bases, and 6 bases had no gene match. The length of the CDR3 is 13 residues. Written as DNA, the CDR3 is TGTGCCAGCAGCACTATAGGGACTAGCACGCAGTATTTT. Its translation is CASSTIGTSTQYF.

This clone has just one count. The chain has TRBV7-9 and TRBJ1-3; 7 bases match TRBD1. J gave up 4 bases and V 10 bases, and 13 bases lay outside the gene matches. The CDR3 spans 15 residues. The germline gives CDR1 SEHNR, CDR2 FQNEAQ (reference sequence). Written as DNA, the CDR3 is TGTGCCACGACCCCGCTTCGACAGGGAGGAAACACCATATATTTT. It specifies CATTPLRQGGNTIYF.

Turning to this clone: Other DNA sequences of this sample code for an identical CDR3. The V call is TRBV19, the J call TRBJ2-5; D may be TRBD1 (6 bases). The CDR3 is 14 amino acids. Trimming took off 2 bases at V and 1 base at J, with 8 bases between the two ends. The germline V gene has CDR1 LNHDA and CDR2 SQIVND (reference sequence). The CDR3 sequence is CASSIQGTQETQYF. DNA of the CDR3: TGTGCCAGTAGTATACAGGGGACCCAAGAGACCCAGTACTTC.

The rearrangement joins TRBV6-5 to TRBJ2-1; 8 nucleotides align to TRBD2. This CDR3 spans 15 amino acids. The germline gives CDR1 MNHEY, CDR2 SVGAGI. V was clipped by 4 bases and J by 6 bases; unmatched bases: 8. DNA for the CDR3: TGTGCCAGCAGTTTCCGAGCGGGAGTGTTCAATGAGCAGTTCTTC. Encoded protein: CASSFRAGVFNEQFF.

CDR3 protein: CAIRSGRGAGSSYNEQFF. The CDR3 coding sequence is TGTGCCATCAGGTCGGGCCGAGGAGCGGGGTCCAGCTACAATGAGCAGTTCTTC. This rearrangement joins TRBV10-3 to TRBJ2-1, with 7 positions matching TRBD2. The germline gives CDR1 ENHRY, CDR2 SYGVKD. With V trimmed by 6 bases and J by 3 bases, 17 bases remained unmatched. CDR3 length: 18 residues.

The rearrangement links TRBV7-8 to TRBJ2-3, with D perhaps TRBD1 (6 bases). This CDR3 has 18 residues. The germline gives CDR1 SGHVS, CDR2 FQNEAQ. The ends were cut back, 1 base at V and 0 bases at J, with 17 bases in the middle. The CDR3 DNA follows: TGTGCCAGCAGCTTAGATCGGGATGGACAGTCCAGCACAGATACGCAGTATTTT. The encoded protein is CASSLDRDGQSSTDTQYF. Filled out from reference TRBV7-8 and TRBJ2-3, the complete variable domain reads GAGVSQSPRYKVAKRGQDVALRCDPISGHVSLFWYQQALGQGPEFLTYFQNEAQLDKSGLPSDRFFAERPEGSVSTLKIQRTQQEDSAVYLCASSLDRDGQSSTDTQYFGPGTRLTVL.

Details on this clone: This same CDR3 is encoded by further DNA sequences in the sample. The chain carries TRBV2 and TRBJ1-4; possible D gene TRBD1, 5 bases. CDR1 is SNHLY, CDR2 FYNNEI, per germline. Trimming left V 3 bases short and J 5 bases short, with 10 bases between. The CDR3 consists of 14 residues. The CDR3 nucleotides read TGTGCCAGCAGTGATGGGCGGGGGAATGAAAAACTGTTTTTT. Translating it yields CASSDGRGNEKLFF.